The source of this T cell receptor (delta chain) is a study of gamma-delta chains in newborns, infants, children. This clone was seen more than once but under ten times. A junction boundary mismatches the germline segment, possibly from a read error. TCRdb called clones from the reads again using CATT. The sample shows some 6,500 delta-chain clones, 11% of them seen only once. The CDR3 extends over 18 amino acids. Germline CDR1 reads GEAIGNYY; CDR2 reads EKD. What was sequenced was blood. J is TRDJ1 and V is TRDV2, with 8 bases matching TRDD3. This receptor was obtained from a child who was a newborn, infant or young child, either healthy, febrile or measles-vaccinated (not recorded which). CDR3 bases: TGTGCCTGTGACGGCGTCGGTCTGGGGGAGCCCTACACCGGTAAACTCATCTTT. As protein: CACDGVGLGEPYTGKLIF.